The rows below give T cell receptor beta chains drawn from one sample of a study of CD8 T cells in Susac syndrome. TCRdb redid the calling of the immunoSEQ multiplex PCR reads with MiXCR, one entry per CDR3 protein. This table holds around 300,000 distinct CDR3 sequences, approximately 85% found once. Sequencing input: CD8+ T cells from PBMCs. The receptors originated from a human donor with multiple sclerosis. The CDR3 runs from the conserved cysteine through the conserved F or W. Fields, in order: J gene, D gene, V gene, clone size, CDR3 DNA, CDR3 protein. A D gene is named only where the DNA matches it firmly. For some rows the clone size is stated as once, few or many, or as a class when expanded; others skip it.

TRBJ2-5 NA TRBV12-3/TRBV12-4 NA TGTGCCAGCACCGTCTTTGGGACGGTAGAGACCCAGTACTTC CASTVFGTVETQYF
TRBJ1-1 NA TRBV9 NA TGTGCCAGCAGCGAGCGTCCGGGCACTGAAGCTTTCTTT CASSERPGTEAFF
TRBJ1-1 NA TRBV27 NA TGTGCCAGCAGTTTTTGGCAGGGACAAGCTTTCTTT CASSFWQGQAFF
TRBJ2-1 NA TRBV29-1 NA TGCAGCGTTGAAGAAGTCTACAATGAGCAGTTCTTC CSVEEVYNEQFF
TRBJ2-7 TRBD2 TRBV27 NA TGTGCCAGCAGTTCCCTAAACCGACTAGCGGGGGCTGGCGAGCAGTACTTC CASSSLNRLAGAGEQYF
TRBJ2-1 TRBD2 TRBV11-2 NA TGTGCCAGCAGCCTCGGGACTAGCGGGAGCGGCGAGCAGTTCTTC CASSLGTSGSGEQFF
TRBJ1-5 TRBD1 TRBV6-1 NA TGTGCCAGCAGTCCTCGGGGGTTACAGGGGGTAAATCAGCCCCAGCATTTT CASSPRGLQGVNQPQHF
TRBJ2-1 TRBD2 TRBV4-3 NA TGCGCCAGCAGCCGTGGGACTAGCGGGGACAATGAGCAGTTCTTC CASSRGTSGDNEQFF
TRBJ1-1 NA TRBV27 NA TGTGCCAGCAGTTGGGGGGGCACAACTGAAGCTTTCTTT CASSWGGTTEAFF
TRBJ2-6 NA TRBV10-3 NA TGTGCCATCAGTGAGTTCGAGGGCTCTGGGGCCAACGTCCTGACTTTC CAISEFEGSGANVLTF
TRBJ2-1 TRBD2 TRBV27 NA TGTGCCAGCAGTATCTTAGCGGGAGGGAGGAATGAGCAGTTCTTC CASSILAGGRNEQFF
TRBJ2-7 NA TRBV9 NA TGTGCCAGCAGCGTAGCCAGGGCATACGAGCAGTACTTC CASSVARAYEQYF
TRBJ2-2 TRBD2 TRBV12-3/TRBV12-4 NA TGTGCCAGCAGCCGACTTACTTTCCGGGGGACTAGCGGGAGATCAGGGACCGGGGAGCTGTTTTTT CASSRLTFRGTSGRSGTGELFF
TRBJ2-7 NA TRBV20-1 NA TGCAGTGCCACCTTCGGGGCTTACGAGCAGTACTTC CSATFGAYEQYF
TRBJ1-4 TRBD1 TRBV5-6 once TGTGCCAGCAGCTATGACAGGGGGCTGGCTCTGTTTTTT CASSYDRGLALFF
TRBJ1-1 NA TRBV6-5 NA TGTGCCAGCAGTTACGTGGGGCAGTTCTCTGAAGCTTTCTTT CASSYVGQFSEAFF
TRBJ2-3 TRBD2 TRBV10-2 NA TGCGCCAGCATCCTCGAAGCGGGAGCGGGTGATACGCAGTATTTT CASILEAGAGDTQYF
TRBJ2-2 TRBD2 TRBV19 NA TGTGCCAGTAGGTCTAGCGGGGCTAACACCGGGGAGCTGTTTTTT CASRSSGANTGELFF
TRBJ2-1 NA TRBV4-1 once TGCGCCAGTTGGGGGTACAATGAGCAGTTCTTC CASWGYNEQFF
TRBJ1-1 NA TRBV29-1 NA TGCAGCCTCCCCGGGGGGGCCGGAGCGACTGAAGCTTTCTTT CSLPGGAGATEAFF
TRBJ1-1 NA TRBV14 once TGTGCCAGCAGTGACATCCGGGGCCTGGAGAGAGCTTTCTTT CASSDIRGLERAFF
TRBJ2-7 NA TRBV28 NA TGTGCCAGCAGTTTTCAATTCGGGACACGCTCCTACGAGCAGTACTTC CASSFQFGTRSYEQYF
TRBJ2-1 TRBD2 TRBV7-9 NA TGTGCCAGCAGCTTAGGGACTAGCGGGAGCCACTCCTACAATGAGCAGTTCTTC CASSLGTSGSHSYNEQFF
TRBJ2-1 TRBD2 TRBV28 NA TGTGCCAGCAGTTTAAGGGAGGGCCTTGGGGATGAGCAGTTCTTC CASSLREGLGDEQFF
TRBJ2-5 TRBD2 TRBV7-2 few TGTGCCAGCAGCTTAAGTGGCGGGGGGTACCAAGAGACCCAGTACTTC CASSLSGGGYQETQYF
TRBJ2-1 TRBD2 TRBV6-6 NA TGTGCCAGCAGACCGTTTAGCGGGAGGCCAAATGAGCAGTTCTTC CASRPFSGRPNEQFF
TRBJ1-5 NA TRBV19 NA TGTGCCAGTAGTCGTAGTGGGAATCAGCCCCAGCATTTT CASSRSGNQPQHF
TRBJ2-1 NA TRBV6-2/TRBV6-3 NA TGTGCCAGCAGTTACGGACTATTCTCAATAGGGGCTACTAGCCCGGATGAGCAGTTCTTC CASSYGLFSIGATSPDEQFF
TRBJ2-2 NA TRBV30 NA TGTGCCTGGATGCAGACTAACACCGGGGAGCTGTTTTTT CAWMQTNTGELFF
TRBJ2-7 NA TRBV28 few TGTGCCAGCAGTTCAGGGGTCGACTACGAGCAGTACTTC CASSSGVDYEQYF
TRBJ2-5 NA TRBV7-9 NA TGTGCCAGCAGCCCACCGGGACTGGGGGAAGAGACCCAGTACTTC CASSPPGLGEETQYF
TRBJ1-1 NA TRBV7-9 NA TGTGCCAGCAGTCCAGGGGAGCGGCCTTTTTCTGAAGCTTTCTTT CASSPGERPFSEAFF
TRBJ2-1 NA TRBV5-5 NA TGTGCCAGCAGGTACGGGAGAAACTCCTACAATGAGCAGTTCTTC CASRYGRNSYNEQFF
TRBJ2-2 NA TRBV10-3 NA TGTGCCATCAGCGACTCGTCCGCCGGGGAGCTGTTTTTT CAISDSSAGELFF
TRBJ2-3 NA TRBV4-3 NA TGCGCCAGCAGCCAAGGCGGGACGGGAGATACGCAGTATTTT CASSQGGTGDTQYF
TRBJ2-1 TRBD2 TRBV20-1 NA TGCAGTGCTAGAGATATCACTAGCGGGGTCAATGAGCAGTTCTTC CSARDITSGVNEQFF
TRBJ1-1 NA TRBV27 few TGTGCCAGCAGGTACAGGCTTATGAACACTGAAGCTTTCTTT CASRYRLMNTEAFF
TRBJ2-1 NA TRBV7-9 NA TGTGCCAGCAGCTTAGTCTTCCGGGGGCCCTACAATGAGCAGTTCTTC CASSLVFRGPYNEQFF
TRBJ1-1 NA TRBV19 NA TGTGCCAGTAGTATGGTGCAGAAGATGAACACTGAAGCTTTCTTT CASSMVQKMNTEAFF
TRBJ1-1 NA TRBV10-3 NA TGTGCCATCAGTCTCAGGGGCCGAGGAAACACTGAAGCTTTCTTT CAISLRGRGNTEAFF
TRBJ1-4 NA TRBV6-1 once TGTGCCAGCGCCCCAACTCACGGCGGCAGTTATGAAAAACTGTTTTTT CASAPTHGGSYEKLFF
TRBJ1-1 NA TRBV19 NA TGTGCCAGTAGTATATTTTGGACAGCCAACACTGAAGCTTTCTTT CASSIFWTANTEAFF
TRBJ1-1 NA TRBV27 NA TGTGCCAGCAGTTCTACCCCGGGGTTGAACACTGAAGCTTTCTTT CASSSTPGLNTEAFF
TRBJ1-5 TRBD1 TRBV6-2/TRBV6-3 NA TGTGCCAGCAGTTACTCGACAGGGACAGCCTGGGGCAATCAGCCCCAGCATTTT CASSYSTGTAWGNQPQHF
TRBJ1-3 NA TRBV20-1 NA TGCAGTGCTAGAGATTATTTGAGGGCCGAGGGAAACACCATATATTTT CSARDYLRAEGNTIYF
TRBJ2-1 TRBD1 TRBV19 NA TGTGCCAGTAGTATAGAGACAGGGATGTTCTACAATGAGCAGTTCTTC CASSIETGMFYNEQFF
TRBJ2-7 NA TRBV6-2/TRBV6-3 NA TGTGCCAGCAGCCCCGGGACAACCTCCTACGAGCAGTACTTC CASSPGTTSYEQYF
TRBJ1-4 NA TRBV5-1 once TGCGCCAGCAGCTCGGGTTTGGGGATCGAAAAACTGTTTTTT CASSSGLGIEKLFF
TRBJ2-1 TRBD2 TRBV9 NA TGTGCCAGCAGCGTAGATCAGCGGGAGCCAGGCTACAATGAGCAGTTCTTC CASSVDQREPGYNEQFF
TRBJ1-1 NA TRBV7-6 NA TGTGCCAGCAGCTTAGAAAGGAACACTGAAGCTTTCTTT CASSLERNTEAFF
TRBJ1-3 NA TRBV28 NA TGTGCCAGCAGTTTATCGGGGGTCTCTGGAAACACCATATATTTT CASSLSGVSGNTIYF